This TCR beta chain was sequenced during a study of T cell repertoires in cytomegalovirus infection. The CDR3 sequence is 13 residues long. Germline V gene lookup returns CDR1 SGHVS and CDR2 FNYEAQ. With 2 bases removed from V and 7 bases from J, the gap between germline ends came to 8 bases. TCRdb recomputed calls from the reads with MiXCR, one row per CDR3 protein. Among about 230,000 distinct CDR3 sequences listed, roughly 20% were seen once. This clonotype was seen a few times. The V and J genes are TRBV7-6 and TRBJ2-2; D may be TRBD1 (5 bases). The sequence was obtained from a human donor in good health (CMV status not recorded). Some clones in this sample may be carry-over from other donors' samples. Sequenced input: CD8+ T cells from PBMCs. The CDR3 DNA sequence: TGTGCCAGCAGCTTAAGGGGTTTCGGGGAGCTGTTTTTT. It yields the protein CASSLRGFGELFF.